The source of this T cell receptor (beta chain) is a study of cytomegalovirus exposure and HLA in healthy donors. Each donor's status was that of a healthy bone marrow donor. To note about this clone: What it binds is unknown.

Germline CDR1 and CDR2: MNHEY and SVGAGI. With 4 bases clipped from V and 5 bases from J, the junction kept 8 bases outside the gene matches. This CDR3 is built from 15 residues. Study conclusions and caveats: Among immune exposure information, only CMV serostatus was available. About 90% or about 30% of the time was how often most TCR beta V segments were productive, according to an earlier analysis. An Asian-associated ancestry cluster reportedly showed fewer N-insertions than the approximately 620-donor mean in a later analysis.

Primers for the PCR totalled 60 Vbeta and 13 Jbeta. Profiled with immunoSEQ multiplex PCR; TCRdb holds only in-frame clones, not every one. This table has about 200,000 clones, roughly 80% appearing once. The TCR originated in a man aged 40-49 years in good health and CMV-seropositive. The chain combines TRBV6-5 with TRBJ2-5; 9 bases fit TRBD2. Sequencing input: PBMCs. The CDR3 nucleotides are TGTGCCAGCAGTTCCGGTAGCGGGAGAAGGGAGACCCAGTACTTC. Encoded protein: CASSSGSGRRETQYF.